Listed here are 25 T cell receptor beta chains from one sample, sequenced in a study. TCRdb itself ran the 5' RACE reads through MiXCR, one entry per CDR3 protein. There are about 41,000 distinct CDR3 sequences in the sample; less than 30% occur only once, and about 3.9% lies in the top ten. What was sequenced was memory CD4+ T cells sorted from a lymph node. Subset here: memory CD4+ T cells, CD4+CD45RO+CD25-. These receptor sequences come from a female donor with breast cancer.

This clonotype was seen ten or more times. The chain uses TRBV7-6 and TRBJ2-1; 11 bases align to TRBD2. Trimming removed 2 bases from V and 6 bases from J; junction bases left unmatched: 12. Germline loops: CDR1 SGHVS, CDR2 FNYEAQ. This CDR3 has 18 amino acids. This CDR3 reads CASSLPPPRSGGANEQFF. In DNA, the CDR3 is TGTGCCAGCAGCTTACCCCCCCCTCGTAGCGGGGGGGCCAATGAGCAGTTCTTC.

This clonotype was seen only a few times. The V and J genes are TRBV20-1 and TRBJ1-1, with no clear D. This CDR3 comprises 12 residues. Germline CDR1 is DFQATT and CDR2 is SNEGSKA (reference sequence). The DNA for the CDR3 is TGCAGGCCATGGTCGCTGAACACTGAAGCTTTCTTT. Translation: CRPWSLNTEAFF.

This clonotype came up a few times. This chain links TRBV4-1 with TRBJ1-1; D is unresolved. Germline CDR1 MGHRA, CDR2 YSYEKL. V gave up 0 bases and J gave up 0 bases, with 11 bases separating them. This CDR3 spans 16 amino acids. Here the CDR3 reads CASSQERVSMNTEAFF. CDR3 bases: TGCGCCAGCAGCCAAGAGAGGGTCTCGATGAACACTGAAGCTTTCTTT.

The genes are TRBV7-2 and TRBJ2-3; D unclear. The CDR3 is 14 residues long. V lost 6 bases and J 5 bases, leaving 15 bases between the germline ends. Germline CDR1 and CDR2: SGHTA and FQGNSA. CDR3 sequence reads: CASSRLQAQDTQYF. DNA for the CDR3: TGTGCCAGCAGTCGGCTCCAAGCGCAAGATACGCAGTATTTT.

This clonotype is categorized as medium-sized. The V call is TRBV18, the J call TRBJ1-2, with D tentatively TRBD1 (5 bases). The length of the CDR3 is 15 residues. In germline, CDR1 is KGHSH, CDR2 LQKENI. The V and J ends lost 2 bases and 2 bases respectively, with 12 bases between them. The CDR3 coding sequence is TGTGCCAGCTCACCAGGGGGTCGACGGAACTATGGCTACACCTTC. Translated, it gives CASSPGGRRNYGYTF. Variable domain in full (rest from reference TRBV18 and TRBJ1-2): NAGVMQNPRHLVRRRGQEARLRCSPMKGHSHVYWYRQLPEEGLKFMVYLQKENIIDESGMPKERFSAEFPKEGPSILRIQQVVRGDSAAYFCASSPGGRRNYGYTFGSGTRLTVV.

The CDR3 here is CASSHGTDTQYF. The DNA of the CDR3 is TGTGCCAGCAGCCATGGCACAGATACGCAGTATTTT. The J gene is TRBJ2-3, the V gene TRBV3-1; D remains ambiguous. CDR3 length: 12 amino acids. V was shortened by 3 bases and J by 1 base, with 2 bases between the two germline ends. Germline lookup yields CDR1 LGHDT and CDR2 YNNKEL (reference sequence).

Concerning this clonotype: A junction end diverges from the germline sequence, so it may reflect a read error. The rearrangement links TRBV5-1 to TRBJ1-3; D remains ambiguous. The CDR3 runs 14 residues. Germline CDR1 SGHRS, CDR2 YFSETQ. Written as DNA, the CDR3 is TGCGCCAGCAGATCAGAGCTCCCTGGAGACACCATATATTTT. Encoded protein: CASRSELPGDTIYF.

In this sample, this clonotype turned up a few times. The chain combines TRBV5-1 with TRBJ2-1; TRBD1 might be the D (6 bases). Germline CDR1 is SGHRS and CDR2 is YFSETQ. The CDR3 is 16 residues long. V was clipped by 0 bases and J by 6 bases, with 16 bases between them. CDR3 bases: TGCGCCAGCAGCTTGGTCCGGACAGTGTCAGGCAATGAGCAGTTCTTC. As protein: CASSLVRTVSGNEQFF.

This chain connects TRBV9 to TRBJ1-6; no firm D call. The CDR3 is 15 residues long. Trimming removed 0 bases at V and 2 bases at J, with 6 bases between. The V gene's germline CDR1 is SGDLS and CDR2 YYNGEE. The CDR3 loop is CASSVAPTYNSPLHF. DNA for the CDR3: TGTGCCAGCAGCGTAGCCCCTACCTATAATTCACCCCTCCACTTT.

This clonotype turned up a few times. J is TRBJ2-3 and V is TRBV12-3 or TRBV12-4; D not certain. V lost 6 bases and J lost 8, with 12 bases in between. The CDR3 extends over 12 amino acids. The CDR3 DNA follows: TGTGCCAGCAGCCCTTCGACGTCTACGCAGTATTTT. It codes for CASSPSTSTQYF.

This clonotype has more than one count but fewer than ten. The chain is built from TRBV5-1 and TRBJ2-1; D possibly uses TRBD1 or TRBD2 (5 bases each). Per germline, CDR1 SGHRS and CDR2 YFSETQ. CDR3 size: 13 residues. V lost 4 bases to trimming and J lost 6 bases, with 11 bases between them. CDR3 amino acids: CASSGTGANEQFF. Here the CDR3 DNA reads TGCGCCAGCAGCGGTACCGGGGCCAATGAGCAGTTCTTC.

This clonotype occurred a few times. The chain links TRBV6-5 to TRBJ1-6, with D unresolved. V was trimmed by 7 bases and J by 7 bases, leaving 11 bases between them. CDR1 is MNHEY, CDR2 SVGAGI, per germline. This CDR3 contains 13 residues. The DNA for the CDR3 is TGTGCCAGCACCGACCCAGGCAATTCACCCCTCCACTTT. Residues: CASTDPGNSPLHF.

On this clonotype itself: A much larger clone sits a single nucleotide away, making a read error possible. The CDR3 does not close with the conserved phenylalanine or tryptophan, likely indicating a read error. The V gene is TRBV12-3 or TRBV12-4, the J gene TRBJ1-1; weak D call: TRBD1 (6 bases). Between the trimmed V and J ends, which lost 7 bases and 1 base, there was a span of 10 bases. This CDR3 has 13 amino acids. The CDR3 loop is CASTLGQNTEAFL. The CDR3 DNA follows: TGTGCCAGCACCCTGGGACAGAACACTGAAGCTTTCTTG.

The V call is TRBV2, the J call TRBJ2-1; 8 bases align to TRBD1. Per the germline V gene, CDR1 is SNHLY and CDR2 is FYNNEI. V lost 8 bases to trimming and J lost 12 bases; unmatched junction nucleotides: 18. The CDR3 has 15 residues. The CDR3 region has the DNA TGTGCCAGCCAATCCACCCCCGACAGGGGCGTCTGGCAGTTCTTC. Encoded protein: CASQSTPDRGVWQFF. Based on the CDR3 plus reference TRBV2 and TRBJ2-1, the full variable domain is EPEVTQTPSHQVTQMGQEVILRCVPISNHLYFYWYRQILGQKVEFLVSFYNNEISEKSEIFDDQFSVERPDGSNFTLKIRSTKLEDSAMYFCASQSTPDRGVWQFFGPGTRLTVL.

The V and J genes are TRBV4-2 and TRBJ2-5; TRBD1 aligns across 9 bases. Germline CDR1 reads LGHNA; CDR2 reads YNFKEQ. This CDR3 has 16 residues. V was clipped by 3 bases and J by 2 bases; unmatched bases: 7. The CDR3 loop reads CASSQRQGGDQETQYF. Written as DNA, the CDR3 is TGTGCCAGCAGCCAGAGACAGGGGGGGGATCAAGAGACCCAGTACTTC.

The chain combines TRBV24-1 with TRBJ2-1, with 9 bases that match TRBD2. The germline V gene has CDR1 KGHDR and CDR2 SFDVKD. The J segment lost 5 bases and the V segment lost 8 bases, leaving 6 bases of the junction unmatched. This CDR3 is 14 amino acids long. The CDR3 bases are TGTGCCACCAACGAGGCTAGCGGGAACAATGAGCAGTTCTTC. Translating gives CATNEASGNNEQFF.

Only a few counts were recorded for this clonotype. The CDR3 loop reads CSARDSQSGELFF. In nucleotides, the CDR3 is TGCAGTGCTAGAGATTCTCAGTCCGGGGAGCTGTTTTTT. The chain couples TRBV20-1 to TRBJ2-2; D gene uncertain. V lost 0 bases to trimming and J lost 6 bases, with 8 bases between them. The CDR3 length is 13 residues. Germline-derived CDR1 and CDR2 are DFQATT and SNEGSKA (reference sequence).

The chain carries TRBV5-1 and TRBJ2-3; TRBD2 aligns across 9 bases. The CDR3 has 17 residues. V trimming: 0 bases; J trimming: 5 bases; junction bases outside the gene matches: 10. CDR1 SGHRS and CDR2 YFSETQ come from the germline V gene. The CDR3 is CASSLALAGFGGDTQYF. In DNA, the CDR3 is TGCGCCAGCAGCTTGGCCCTAGCGGGATTTGGAGGAGATACGCAGTATTTT.

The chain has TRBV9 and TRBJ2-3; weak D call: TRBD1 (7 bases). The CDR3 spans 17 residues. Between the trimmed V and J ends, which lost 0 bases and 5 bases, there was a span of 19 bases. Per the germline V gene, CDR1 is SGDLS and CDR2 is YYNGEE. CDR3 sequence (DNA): TGTGCCAGCAGCGTAGCGGTGGGCGGGACAGCTTTAGATACGCAGTATTTT. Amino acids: CASSVAVGGTALDTQYF.

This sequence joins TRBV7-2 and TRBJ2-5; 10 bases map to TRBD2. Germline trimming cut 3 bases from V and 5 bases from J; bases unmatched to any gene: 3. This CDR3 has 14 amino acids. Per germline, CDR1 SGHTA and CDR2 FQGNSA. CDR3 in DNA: TGTGCCAGCAGCTTCCAGCGGGGGGGGGAGACCCAGTACTTC. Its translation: CASSFQRGGETQYF.

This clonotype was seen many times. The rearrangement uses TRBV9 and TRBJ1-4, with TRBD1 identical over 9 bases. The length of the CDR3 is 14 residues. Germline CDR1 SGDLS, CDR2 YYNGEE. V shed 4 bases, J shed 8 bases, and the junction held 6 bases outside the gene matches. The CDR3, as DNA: TGTGCCAGCAGCCCCGGGACAGGGCAGGAAAAACTGTTTTTT. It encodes CASSPGTGQEKLFF.

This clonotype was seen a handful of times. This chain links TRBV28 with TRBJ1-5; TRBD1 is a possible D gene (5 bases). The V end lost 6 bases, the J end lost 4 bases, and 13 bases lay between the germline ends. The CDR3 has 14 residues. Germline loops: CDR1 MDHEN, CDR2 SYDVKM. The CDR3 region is CASRLTVKNQPQHF. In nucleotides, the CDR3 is TGTGCCAGCAGGCTGACAGTTAAGAATCAGCCCCAGCATTTT.

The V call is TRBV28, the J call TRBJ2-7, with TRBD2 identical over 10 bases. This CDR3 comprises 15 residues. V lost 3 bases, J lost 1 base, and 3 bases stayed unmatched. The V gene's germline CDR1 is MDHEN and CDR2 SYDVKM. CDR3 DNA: TGTGCCAGCAGTTTCCCTAGCGGGAGATCCTACGAGCAGTACTTC. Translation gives CASSFPSGRSYEQYF.

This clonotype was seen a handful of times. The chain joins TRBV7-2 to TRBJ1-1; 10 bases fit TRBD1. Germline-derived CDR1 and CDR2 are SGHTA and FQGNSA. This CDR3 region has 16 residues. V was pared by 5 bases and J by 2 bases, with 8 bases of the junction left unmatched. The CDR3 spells CASSPGGQGGNTEAFF. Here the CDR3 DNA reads TGTGCCAGCAGCCCCGGTGGACAGGGGGGAAACACTGAAGCTTTCTTT.

The chain's CDR3 is CASSTQGGKQYF. CDR3 in DNA: TGTGCCAGCTCCACCCAGGGGGGAAAGCAGTATTTT. This chain links TRBV25-1 with TRBJ2-3; possible D gene TRBD1, 7 bases. Trimming removed 8 bases at V and 11 bases at J, with 17 bases between. CDR1 and CDR2 (germline): MGHDK, SYGVNS. The CDR3 loop spans 12 amino acids.